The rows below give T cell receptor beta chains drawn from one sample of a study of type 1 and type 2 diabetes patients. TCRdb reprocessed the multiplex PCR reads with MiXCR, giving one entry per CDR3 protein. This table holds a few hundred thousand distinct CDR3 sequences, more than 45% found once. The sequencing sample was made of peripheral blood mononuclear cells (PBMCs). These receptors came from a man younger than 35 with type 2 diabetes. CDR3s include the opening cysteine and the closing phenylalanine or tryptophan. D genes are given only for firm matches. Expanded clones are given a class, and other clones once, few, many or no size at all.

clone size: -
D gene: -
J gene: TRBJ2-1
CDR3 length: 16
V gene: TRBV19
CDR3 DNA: TGTGCCAGTAGTAAAAGACAGATCCAGCGGTGGGATGAGCAGTTCTTC
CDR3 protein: CASSKRQIQRWDEQFF

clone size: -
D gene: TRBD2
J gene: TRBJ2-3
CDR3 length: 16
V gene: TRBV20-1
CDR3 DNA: TGCAGTGCTAGACTGGGAGCGGGAGGGGGATCTGATACGCAGTATTTT
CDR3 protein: CSARLGAGGGSDTQYF

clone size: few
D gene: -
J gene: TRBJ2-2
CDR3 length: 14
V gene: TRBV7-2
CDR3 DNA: TGTGCCAGCAGCTTATATGAGAACACCGGGGAGCTGTTTTTT
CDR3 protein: CASSLYENTGELFF

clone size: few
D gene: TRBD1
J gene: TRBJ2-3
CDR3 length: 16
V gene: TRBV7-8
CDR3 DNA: TGTGCCAGCAGCTACCGGGACAGGGGTAGCACAGATACGCAGTATTTT
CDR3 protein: CASSYRDRGSTDTQYF

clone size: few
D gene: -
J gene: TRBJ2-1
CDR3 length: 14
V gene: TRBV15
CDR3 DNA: TGTGCCACCAGCAGAGCTAGCGTGTACAATGAGCAGTTCTTC
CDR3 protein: CATSRASVYNEQFF

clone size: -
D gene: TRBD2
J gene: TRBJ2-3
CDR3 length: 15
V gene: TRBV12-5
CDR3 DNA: TGTGCTAGTGGTTTGGGTAGCGGGAGTTCAGATACGCAGTATTTT
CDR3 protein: CASGLGSGSSDTQYF

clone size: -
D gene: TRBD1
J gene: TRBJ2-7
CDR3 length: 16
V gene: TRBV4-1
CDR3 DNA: TGCGCCAGCAGCCAGATAATTGGACAGGGGGCCCACGAGCAGTACTTC
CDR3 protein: CASSQIIGQGAHEQYF

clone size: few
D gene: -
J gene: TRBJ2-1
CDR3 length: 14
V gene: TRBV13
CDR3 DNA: TGTGCCAGCAGCGGGAGGGGGTCCTACAATGAGCAGTTCTTC
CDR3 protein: CASSGRGSYNEQFF

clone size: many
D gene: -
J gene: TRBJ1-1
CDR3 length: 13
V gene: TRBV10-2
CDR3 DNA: TGCGCCAGCAGGGTGGCGGGCTACACTGAAGCTTTCTTT
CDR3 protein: CASRVAGYTEAFF

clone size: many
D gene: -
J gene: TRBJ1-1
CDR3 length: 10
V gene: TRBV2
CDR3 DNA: TGTGCCATCCACAGGGATGAAGCTTTCTTT
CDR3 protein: CAIHRDEAFF

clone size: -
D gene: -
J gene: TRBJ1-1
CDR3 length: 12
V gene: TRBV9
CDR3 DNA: TGTGCCAGCAGCGTAGGGGGCACTGAAGCTTTCTTT
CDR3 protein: CASSVGGTEAFF

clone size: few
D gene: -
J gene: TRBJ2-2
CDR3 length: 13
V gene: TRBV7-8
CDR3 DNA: TGTGCCAGCTTACTGAGGGGTCCCGGGGAGCTGTTTTTT
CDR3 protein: CASLLRGPGELFF

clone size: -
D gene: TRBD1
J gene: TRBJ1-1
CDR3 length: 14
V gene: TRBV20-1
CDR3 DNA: TGCAGTGCTAGGCAGGGGGGGGAAAACACTGAAGCTTTCTTT
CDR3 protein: CSARQGGENTEAFF

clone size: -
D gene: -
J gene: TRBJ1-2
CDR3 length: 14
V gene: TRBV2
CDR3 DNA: TGTGCCAGCGTCCGTAACCTGGATCTGGTTGGCTACACCTTC
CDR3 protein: CASVRNLDLVGYTF

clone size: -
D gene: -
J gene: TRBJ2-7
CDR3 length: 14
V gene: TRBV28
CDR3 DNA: TGTGCCAGCAGTTTACAGGGTGTCCTCTACGAGCAGTACTTC
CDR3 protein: CASSLQGVLYEQYF

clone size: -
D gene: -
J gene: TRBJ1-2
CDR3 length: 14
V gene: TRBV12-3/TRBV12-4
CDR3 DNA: TGTGCCAGCACGCCGGGCCCTGTCTCTAAGGGCTACACCTTC
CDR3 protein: CASTPGPVSKGYTF

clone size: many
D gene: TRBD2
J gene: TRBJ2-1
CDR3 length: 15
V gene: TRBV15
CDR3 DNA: TGTGCCACCAGCAGAGGACTAGCGGGAGACAATGAGCAGTTCTTC
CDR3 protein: CATSRGLAGDNEQFF

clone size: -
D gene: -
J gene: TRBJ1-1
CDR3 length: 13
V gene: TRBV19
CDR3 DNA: TGTGCCAGTAGGGCAGGGGCGACGGGTGAAGCTTTCTTT
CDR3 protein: CASRAGATGEAFF

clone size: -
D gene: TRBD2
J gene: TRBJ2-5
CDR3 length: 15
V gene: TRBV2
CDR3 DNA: TGTGCCAGCACTCCCCCGGAAGCGGGAGAAGAGACCCAGTACTTC
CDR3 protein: CASTPPEAGEETQYF

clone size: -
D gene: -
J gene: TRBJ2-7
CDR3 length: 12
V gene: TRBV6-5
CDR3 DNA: TGTGCCTCCGCGGCCAGGGGCTACGAGCAGTACTTC
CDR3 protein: CASAARGYEQYF

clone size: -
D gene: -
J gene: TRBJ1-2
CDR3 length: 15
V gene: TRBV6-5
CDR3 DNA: TGTGCCAGCAGTTACTCACGGGGGCGTTGGTATGGCTACACCTTC
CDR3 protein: CASSYSRGRWYGYTF

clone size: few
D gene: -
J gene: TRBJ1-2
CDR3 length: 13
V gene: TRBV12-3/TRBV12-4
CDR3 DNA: TGTGCCAGCACCCCCCAGAGTAACTATGGCTACACCTTC
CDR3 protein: CASTPQSNYGYTF

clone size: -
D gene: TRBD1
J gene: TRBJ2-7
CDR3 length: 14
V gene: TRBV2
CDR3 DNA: TGTGCCAGCAGTTTCCGGGACAGGGGCTTGGAGCAGTACTTC
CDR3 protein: CASSFRDRGLEQYF

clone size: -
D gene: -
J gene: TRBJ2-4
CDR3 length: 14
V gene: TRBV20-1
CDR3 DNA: TGCAGTGTAGCAGAAGCGGTAGCCAAAAACATTCAGTACTTC
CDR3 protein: CSVAEAVAKNIQYF

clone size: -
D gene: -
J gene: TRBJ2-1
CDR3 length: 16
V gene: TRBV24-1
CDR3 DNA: TGTGCCACCAGTGATCAGCGGGTGACGGCAGGCAATGAGCAGTTCTTC
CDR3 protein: CATSDQRVTAGNEQFF

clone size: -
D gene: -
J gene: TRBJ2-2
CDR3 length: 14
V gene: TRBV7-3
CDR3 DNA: TGTGCCAGCAGCTCAACAGGGAAAACCGGGGAGCTGTTTTTT
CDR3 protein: CASSSTGKTGELFF

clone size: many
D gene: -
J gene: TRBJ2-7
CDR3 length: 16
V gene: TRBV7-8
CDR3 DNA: TGTGCCAGCTCCTCTGGTTTCGGGGGCTACTCCTACGAGCAGTACTTC
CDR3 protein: CASSSGFGGYSYEQYF

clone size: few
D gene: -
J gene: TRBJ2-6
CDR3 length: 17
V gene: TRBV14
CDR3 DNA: TGTGCCAGCAGCCAATTGCCGCGCAGATCTGGGGCCAACGTCCTGACTTTC
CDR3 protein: CASSQLPRRSGANVLTF

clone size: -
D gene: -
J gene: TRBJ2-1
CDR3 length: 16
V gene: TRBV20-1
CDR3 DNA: TGCAGTGCTAGAGATTCCCATGGGATTATAATCAATGAGCAGTTCTTC
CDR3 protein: CSARDSHGIIINEQFF

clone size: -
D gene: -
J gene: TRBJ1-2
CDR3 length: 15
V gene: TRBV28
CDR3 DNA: TGTGCCAGCAGCCCCCCGGGCAGGCTAGGCTATGGCTACACCTTC
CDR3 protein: CASSPPGRLGYGYTF

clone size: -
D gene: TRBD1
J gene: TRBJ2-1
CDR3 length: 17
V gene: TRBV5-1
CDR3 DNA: TGCGCCAGCACCAACTTCCCCCAGGGGGACACCTTAAATGAGCAGTTCTTC
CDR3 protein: CASTNFPQGDTLNEQFF

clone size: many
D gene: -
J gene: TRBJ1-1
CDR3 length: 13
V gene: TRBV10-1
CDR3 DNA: TGCGCCAGCAGTGACGAGGGAAACACTGAAGCTTTCTTT
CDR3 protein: CASSDEGNTEAFF

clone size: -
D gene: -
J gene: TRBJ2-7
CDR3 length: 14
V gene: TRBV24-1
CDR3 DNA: TGTGCCACCAGTGACTTCAGGAGCTACTACGAGCAGTACTTC
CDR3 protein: CATSDFRSYYEQYF

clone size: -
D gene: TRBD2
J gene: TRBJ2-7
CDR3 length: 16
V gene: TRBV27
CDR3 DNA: TGTGCCAGCAGTCTCACTTTGGCTAGCGGGAGGATGGAGCAGTACTTC
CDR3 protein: CASSLTLASGRMEQYF

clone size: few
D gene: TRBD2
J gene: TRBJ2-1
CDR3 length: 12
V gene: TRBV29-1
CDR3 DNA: TGCAGCGTTGGTAGCGGGGGGAATGAGCAGTTCTTC
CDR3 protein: CSVGSGGNEQFF

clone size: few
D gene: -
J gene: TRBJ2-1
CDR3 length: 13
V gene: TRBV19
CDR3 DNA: TGTGCCAGTAGTAGTGACGGGACCAATGAGCAGTTCTTC
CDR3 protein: CASSSDGTNEQFF

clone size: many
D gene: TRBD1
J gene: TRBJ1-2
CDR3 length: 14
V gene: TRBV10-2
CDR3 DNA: TGCGCCAGCAGTGATGCCAGGGGGCCCGGTGGCTACACCTTC
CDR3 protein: CASSDARGPGGYTF

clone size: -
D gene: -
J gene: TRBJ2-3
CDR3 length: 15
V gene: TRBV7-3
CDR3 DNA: TGTGCCAGCAGCTTAACGATGGGCAGCACAGATACGCAGTATTTT
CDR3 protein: CASSLTMGSTDTQYF

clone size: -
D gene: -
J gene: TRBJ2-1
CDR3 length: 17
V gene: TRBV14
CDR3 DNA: TGTGCCAGCAGCCAAGGTCGGCCGAGGGTCAAGTACAATGAGCAGTTCTTC
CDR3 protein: CASSQGRPRVKYNEQFF